This record looks at one T cell receptor beta chain sequence and its context. The ends were cut back, 5 bases at V and 7 bases at J, with 12 bases in the middle. The CDR3 covers 13 residues. The record originates from a study of control samples from healthy donors and cancer patients. The table came from immunoSEQ multiplex PCR; TCRdb's copy has only in-frame clones and leaves some out. This table holds more than 140,000 clones, 94% found once. The source of this sequence is a man aged 35 to 55 in good health. Specimen: blood. The chain has TRBV12-3 or TRBV12-4 and TRBJ2-1, with D perhaps TRBD1 (6 bases). DNA of the CDR3: TGTGCCAGCAGTCCCCGAGACAGGAATGAGCAGTTCTTC. This sequence encodes CASSPRDRNEQFF.